The present TCR beta chain was sequenced within a study of cytomegalovirus exposure and HLA in healthy donors. V was pared by 8 bases and J by 2 bases, with 16 bases between. Looked up from germline, CDR1 is MDHEN and CDR2 is SYDVKM. The CDR3 totals 14 residues. Donors likely had unrecorded immune exposures despite being nominally healthy when sampled. Overall study findings and caveats: In presence/absence analyses, roughly uniform sequencing depth across donors was assumed. It was 164 TCR beta chains that were listed as cytomegalovirus-associated.

The study ran its PCR with 60 Vbeta and 13 Jbeta primers. Sequenced by immunoSEQ multiplex PCR; TCRdb stores in-frame clones only, minus some. The table has 200,000 or so clones, 70% to 80% seen once. A remark on this clone: Its antigen is unknown.

The chain employs TRBV28 and TRBJ2-7, with D possibly matching TRBD2 (5 bases). The sample consisted of PBMCs. This clonotype was obtained from a man in his forties or fifties in good health and CMV-seronegative. The CDR3 region is CASSGVWETYEQYF. For the CDR3, the DNA is TGTGCCAGCTCTGGAGTTTGGGAGACCTACGAGCAGTACTTC.